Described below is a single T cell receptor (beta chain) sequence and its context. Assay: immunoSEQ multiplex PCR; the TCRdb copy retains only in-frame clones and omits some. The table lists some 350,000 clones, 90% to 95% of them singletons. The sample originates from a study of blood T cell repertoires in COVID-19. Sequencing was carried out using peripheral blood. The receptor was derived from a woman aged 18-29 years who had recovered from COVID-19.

This CDR3 is CASSSGETSPLHF. The CDR3 DNA reads as TGCGCCAGCAGCTCAGGGGAGACTTCACCCCTCCACTTT. The J gene is TRBJ1-6, the V gene TRBV4-3; weak D call: TRBD1 (6 bases). V lost 5 bases and J 9 bases, leaving 11 bases between the germline ends. CDR3 size: 13 residues. Germline CDR1 LGHNA, CDR2 YSLEER.